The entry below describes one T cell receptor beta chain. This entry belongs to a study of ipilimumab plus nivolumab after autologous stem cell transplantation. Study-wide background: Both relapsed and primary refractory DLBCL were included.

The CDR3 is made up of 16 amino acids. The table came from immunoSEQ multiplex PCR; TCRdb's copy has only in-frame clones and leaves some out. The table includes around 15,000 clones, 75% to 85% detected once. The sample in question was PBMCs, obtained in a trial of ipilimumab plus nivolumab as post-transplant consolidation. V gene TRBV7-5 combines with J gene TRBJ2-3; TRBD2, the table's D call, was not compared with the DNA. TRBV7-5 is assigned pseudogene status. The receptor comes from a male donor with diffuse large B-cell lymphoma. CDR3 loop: CARSLATSGGAHTQYF. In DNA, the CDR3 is TGTGCCAGAAGCTTAGCGACTAGCGGGGGGGCGCATACGCAGTATTTT.